This T cell receptor (beta chain) was recorded in a study of blood T cells in healthy people across ages. Of note for this clonotype: Its specificity is not known.

This CDR3 spans 11 amino acids. V was cut by 7 bases and J by 3 bases, with 3 bases left in between. Per germline, CDR1 KGHSH and CDR2 LQKENI. Study observations and caveats: Total diversity from one million sequenced T cells was likely underestimated. PBMCs went unsorted, and a conclusive naive versus antigen-experienced comparison was therefore prevented.

Each of the donors had 8 to 10 milliliters of peripheral blood drawn into EDTA-treated Vacutainer tubes. Primed by a sample-barcoded 5' primer and a J-beta primer mix, a second PCR proceeded for about 6 to 12 cycles. Sequencing recovered at least 2.5 million CDR3-containing paired-end reads from each sample. MiXCR, run by TCRdb on the 5' RACE reads, gives a single entry per CDR3 protein. The table has hundreds of thousands of distinct CDR3 sequences, roughly 31% seen once. The TCR comes from a woman aged 80 or over in good health. This chain uses TRBV18 with TRBJ2-2; D uncertain. Specimen: blood. The CDR3 here is CASFYTGELFF. The CDR3 DNA reads TGTGCCAGCTTCTACACCGGGGAGCTGTTTTTT.